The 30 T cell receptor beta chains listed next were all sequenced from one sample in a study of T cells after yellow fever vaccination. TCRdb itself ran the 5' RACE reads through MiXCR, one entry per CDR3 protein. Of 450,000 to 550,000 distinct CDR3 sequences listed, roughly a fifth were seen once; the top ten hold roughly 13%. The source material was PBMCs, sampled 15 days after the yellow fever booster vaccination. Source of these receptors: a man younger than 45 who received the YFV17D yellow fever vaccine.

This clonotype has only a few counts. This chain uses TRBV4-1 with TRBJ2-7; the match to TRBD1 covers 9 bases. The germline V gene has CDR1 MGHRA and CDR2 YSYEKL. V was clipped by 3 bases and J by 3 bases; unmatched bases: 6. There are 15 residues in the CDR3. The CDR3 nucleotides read TGCGCCAGCAGCCACCTCCGGGACAGGGACTACGAGCAGTACTTC. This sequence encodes CASSHLRDRDYEQYF.

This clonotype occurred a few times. The CDR3 nucleotides read TGCAGTGCCCCTGTCGGCCAGGATTCACCCCTCCACTTT. This codes for CSAPVGQDSPLHF. The chain carries TRBV20-1 and TRBJ1-6; D is uncertain. The germline V and J ends were trimmed by 6 bases and 8 bases, with 14 bases remaining between them. The CDR3 contains 13 residues. Germline V gene data show CDR1 as DFQATT and CDR2 as SNEGSKA (reference sequence).

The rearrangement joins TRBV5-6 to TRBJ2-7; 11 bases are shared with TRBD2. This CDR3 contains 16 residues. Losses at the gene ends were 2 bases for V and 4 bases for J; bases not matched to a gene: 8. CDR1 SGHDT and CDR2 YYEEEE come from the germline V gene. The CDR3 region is CASSFYVAGGGYEQYF. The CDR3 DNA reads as TGTGCCAGCAGCTTCTACGTAGCGGGAGGGGGATACGAGCAGTACTTC.

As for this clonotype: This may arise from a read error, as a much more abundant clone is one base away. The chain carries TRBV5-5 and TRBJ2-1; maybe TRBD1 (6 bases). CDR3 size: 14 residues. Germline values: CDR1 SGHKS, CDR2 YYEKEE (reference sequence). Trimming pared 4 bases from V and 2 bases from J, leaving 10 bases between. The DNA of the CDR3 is TGTGCCAGCAGCCAGACAGGAGCCTACAATGAGCAGTTCTTC. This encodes CASSQTGAYNEQFF.

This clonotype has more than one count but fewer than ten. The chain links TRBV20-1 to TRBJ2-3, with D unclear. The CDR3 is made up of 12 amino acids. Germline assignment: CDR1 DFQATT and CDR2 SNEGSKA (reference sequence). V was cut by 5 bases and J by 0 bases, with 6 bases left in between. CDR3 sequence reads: CSAHLSTDTQYF. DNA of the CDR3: TGCAGTGCTCATTTAAGCACAGATACGCAGTATTTT.

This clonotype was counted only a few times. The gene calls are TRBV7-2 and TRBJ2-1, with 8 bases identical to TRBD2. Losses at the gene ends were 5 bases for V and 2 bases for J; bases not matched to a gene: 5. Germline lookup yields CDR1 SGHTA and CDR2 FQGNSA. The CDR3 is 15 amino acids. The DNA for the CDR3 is TGTGCCAGCAGCGGGGGACTAGGGCCCTACAATGAGCAGTTCTTC. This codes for CASSGGLGPYNEQFF.

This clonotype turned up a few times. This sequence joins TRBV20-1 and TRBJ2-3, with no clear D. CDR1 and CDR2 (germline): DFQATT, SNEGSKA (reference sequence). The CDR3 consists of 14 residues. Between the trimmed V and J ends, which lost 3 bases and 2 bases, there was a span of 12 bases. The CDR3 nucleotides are TGCAGTGCTAGTAGGAGCCTCGACACAGATACGCAGTATTTT. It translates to CSASRSLDTDTQYF.

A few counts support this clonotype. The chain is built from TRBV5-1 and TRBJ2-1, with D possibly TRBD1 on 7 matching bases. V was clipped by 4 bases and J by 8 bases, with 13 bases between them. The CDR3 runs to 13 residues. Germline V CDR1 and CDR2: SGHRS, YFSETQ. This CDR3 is CASSLGGGYEQFF. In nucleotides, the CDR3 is TGCGCCAGCAGCCTAGGAGGGGGCTATGAGCAGTTCTTC.

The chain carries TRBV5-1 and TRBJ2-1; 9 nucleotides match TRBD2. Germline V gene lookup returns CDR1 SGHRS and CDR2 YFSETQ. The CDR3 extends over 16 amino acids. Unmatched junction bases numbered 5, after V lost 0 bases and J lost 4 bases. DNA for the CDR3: TGCGCCAGCAGCTTGGTTAGCGGGAGTTCTTACAATGAGCAGTTCTTC. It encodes CASSLVSGSSYNEQFF.

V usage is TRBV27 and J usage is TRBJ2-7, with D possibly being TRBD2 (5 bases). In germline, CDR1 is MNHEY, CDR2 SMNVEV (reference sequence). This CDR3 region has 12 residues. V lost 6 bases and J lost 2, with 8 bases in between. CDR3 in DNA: TGTGCCAGCAGGGACTTAGCCTACGAGCAGTACTTC. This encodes CASRDLAYEQYF.

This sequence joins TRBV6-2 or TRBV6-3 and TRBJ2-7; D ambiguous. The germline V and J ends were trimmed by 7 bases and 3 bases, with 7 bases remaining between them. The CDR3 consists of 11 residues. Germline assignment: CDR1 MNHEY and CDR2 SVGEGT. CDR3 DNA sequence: TGTGCCAGCACGAGCCGCTACGAGCAGTACTTC. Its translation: CASTSRYEQYF.

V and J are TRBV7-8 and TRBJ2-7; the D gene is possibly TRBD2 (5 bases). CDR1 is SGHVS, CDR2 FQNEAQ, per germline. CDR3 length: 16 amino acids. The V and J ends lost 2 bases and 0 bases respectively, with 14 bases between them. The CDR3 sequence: CASSLFERTSSYEQYF. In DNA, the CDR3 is TGTGCCAGCAGCTTATTCGAGCGGACCAGCTCCTACGAGCAGTACTTC.

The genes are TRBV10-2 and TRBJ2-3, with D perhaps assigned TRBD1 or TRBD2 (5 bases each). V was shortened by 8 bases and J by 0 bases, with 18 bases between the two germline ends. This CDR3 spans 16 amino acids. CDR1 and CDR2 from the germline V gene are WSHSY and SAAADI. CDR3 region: CASLGSRDESTDTQYF. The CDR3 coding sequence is TGCGCCAGCCTGGGTTCTCGGGACGAAAGCACAGATACGCAGTATTTT.

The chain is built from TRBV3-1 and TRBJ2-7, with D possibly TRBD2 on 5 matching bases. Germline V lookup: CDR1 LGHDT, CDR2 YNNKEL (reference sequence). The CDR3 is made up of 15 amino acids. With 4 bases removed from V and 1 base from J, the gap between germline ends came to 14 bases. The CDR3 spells CASSPDGRGSYEQYF. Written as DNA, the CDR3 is TGTGCCAGCAGCCCCGATGGACGGGGATCCTACGAGCAGTACTTC.

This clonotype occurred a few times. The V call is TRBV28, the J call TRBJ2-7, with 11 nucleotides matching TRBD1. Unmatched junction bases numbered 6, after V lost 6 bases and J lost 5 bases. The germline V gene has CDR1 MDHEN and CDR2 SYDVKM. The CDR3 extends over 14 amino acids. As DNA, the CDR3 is TGTGCCAGCAGGGACAGGGGGCAATCGAACGAGCAGTACTTC. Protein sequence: CASRDRGQSNEQYF.

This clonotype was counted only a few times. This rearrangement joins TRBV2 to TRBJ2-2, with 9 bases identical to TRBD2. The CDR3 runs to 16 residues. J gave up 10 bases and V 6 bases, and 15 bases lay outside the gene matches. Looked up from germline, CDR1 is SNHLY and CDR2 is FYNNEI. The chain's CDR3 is CASRIPGLAWGMELFF. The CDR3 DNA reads TGTGCCAGCAGAATTCCGGGACTAGCCTGGGGTATGGAGCTGTTTTTT.

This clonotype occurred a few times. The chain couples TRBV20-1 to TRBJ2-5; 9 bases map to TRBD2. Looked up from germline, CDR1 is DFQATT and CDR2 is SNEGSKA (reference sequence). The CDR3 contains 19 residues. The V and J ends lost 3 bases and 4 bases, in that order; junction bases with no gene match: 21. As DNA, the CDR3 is TGCAGTGCTAGCCCCCGCCGGCTAGCGGGACTACCTAATCTAGAGACCCAGTACTTC. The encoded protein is CSASPRRLAGLPNLETQYF.

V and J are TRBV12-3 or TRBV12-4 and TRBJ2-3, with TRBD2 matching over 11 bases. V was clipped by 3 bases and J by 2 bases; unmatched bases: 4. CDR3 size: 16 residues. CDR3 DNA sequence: TGTGCCAGCAGTTTCGGGACTAGCGGCTACACAGATACGCAGTATTTT. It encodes CASSFGTSGYTDTQYF.

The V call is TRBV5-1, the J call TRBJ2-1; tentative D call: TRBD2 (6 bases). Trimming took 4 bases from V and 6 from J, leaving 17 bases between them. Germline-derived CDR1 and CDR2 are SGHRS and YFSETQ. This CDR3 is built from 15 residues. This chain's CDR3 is CASSTTAGTGNEQFF. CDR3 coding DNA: TGCGCCAGCAGCACCACCGCCGGGACTGGCAATGAGCAGTTCTTC.

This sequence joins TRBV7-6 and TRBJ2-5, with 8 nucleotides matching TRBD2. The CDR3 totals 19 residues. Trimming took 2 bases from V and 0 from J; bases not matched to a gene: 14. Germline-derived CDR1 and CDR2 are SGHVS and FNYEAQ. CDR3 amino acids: CASSLWGTGGRRDQETQYF. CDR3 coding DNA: TGTGCCAGCAGCTTATGGGGGACTGGCGGGAGGAGGGACCAAGAGACCCAGTACTTC.

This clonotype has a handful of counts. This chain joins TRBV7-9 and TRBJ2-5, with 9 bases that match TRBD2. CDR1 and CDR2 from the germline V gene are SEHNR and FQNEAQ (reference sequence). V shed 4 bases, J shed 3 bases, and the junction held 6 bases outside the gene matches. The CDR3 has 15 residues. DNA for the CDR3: TGTGCCAGCAGCTCCCTAGCGGGGCTCAAAGAGACCCAGTACTTC. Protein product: CASSSLAGLKETQYF.

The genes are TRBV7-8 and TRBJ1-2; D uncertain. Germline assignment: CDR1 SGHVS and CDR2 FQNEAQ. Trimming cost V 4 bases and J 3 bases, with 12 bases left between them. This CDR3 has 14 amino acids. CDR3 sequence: CASSSRNIDYGYTF. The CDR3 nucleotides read TGTGCCAGCAGCTCTCGTAACATCGACTATGGCTACACCTTC.

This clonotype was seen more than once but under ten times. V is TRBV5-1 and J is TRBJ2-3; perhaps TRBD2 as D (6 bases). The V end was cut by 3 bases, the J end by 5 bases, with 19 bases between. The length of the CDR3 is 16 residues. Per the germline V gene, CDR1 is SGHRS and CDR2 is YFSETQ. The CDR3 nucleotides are TGCGCCAGCAGCTGGACTGGGGGGAGTTCGGGAGATACGCAGTATTTT. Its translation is CASSWTGGSSGDTQYF.

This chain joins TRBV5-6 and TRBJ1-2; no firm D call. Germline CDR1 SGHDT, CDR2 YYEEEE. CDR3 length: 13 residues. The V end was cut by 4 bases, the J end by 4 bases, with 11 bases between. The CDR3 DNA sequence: TGTGCCAGCAGCGACGGGAATATCTATGGCTACACCTTC. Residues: CASSDGNIYGYTF.

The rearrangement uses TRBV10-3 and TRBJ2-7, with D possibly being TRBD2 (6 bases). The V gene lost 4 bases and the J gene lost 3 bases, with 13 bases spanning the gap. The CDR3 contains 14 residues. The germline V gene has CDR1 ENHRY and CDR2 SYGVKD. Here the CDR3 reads CAISVSGGIYEQYF. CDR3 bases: TGTGCCATCAGTGTTAGCGGAGGCATCTACGAGCAGTACTTC.

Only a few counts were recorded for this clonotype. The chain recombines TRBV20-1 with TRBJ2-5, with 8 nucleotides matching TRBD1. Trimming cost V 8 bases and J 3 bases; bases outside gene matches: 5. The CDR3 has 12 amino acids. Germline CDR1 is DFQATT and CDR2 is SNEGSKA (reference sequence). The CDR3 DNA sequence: TGCAGTTCCGAGGGACAGGAAGAGACCCAGTACTTC. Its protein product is CSSEGQEETQYF.

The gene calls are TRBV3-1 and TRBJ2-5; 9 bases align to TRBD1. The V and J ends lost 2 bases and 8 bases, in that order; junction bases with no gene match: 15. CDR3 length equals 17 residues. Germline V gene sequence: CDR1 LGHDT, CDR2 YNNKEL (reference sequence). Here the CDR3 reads CASSQIPAGTGTLTQYF. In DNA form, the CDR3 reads TGTGCCAGCAGCCAAATCCCAGCCGGGACAGGGACCCTTACCCAGTACTTC.

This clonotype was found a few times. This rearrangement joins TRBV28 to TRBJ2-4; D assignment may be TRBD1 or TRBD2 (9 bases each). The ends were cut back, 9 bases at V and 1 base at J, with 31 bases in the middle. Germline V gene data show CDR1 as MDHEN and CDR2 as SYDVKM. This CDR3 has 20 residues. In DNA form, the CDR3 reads TGTGCCAGAGAAGGGACAGGGCAAAGCGGGAGGTGTTCGGCCAAAAACATTCAGTACTTC. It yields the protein CAREGTGQSGRCSAKNIQYF. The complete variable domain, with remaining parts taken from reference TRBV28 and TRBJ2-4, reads DVKVTQSSRYLVKRTGEKVFLECVQDMDHENMFWYRQDPGLGLRLIYFSYDVKMKEKGDIPEGYSVSREKKERFSLILESASTNQTSMYLCAREGTGQSGRCSAKNIQYFGAGTRLSVL.

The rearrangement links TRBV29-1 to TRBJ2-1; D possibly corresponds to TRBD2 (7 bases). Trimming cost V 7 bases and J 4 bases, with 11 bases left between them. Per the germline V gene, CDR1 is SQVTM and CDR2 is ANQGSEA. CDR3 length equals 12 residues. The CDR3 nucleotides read TGCAGCGGAGGGGGGGGGTACAATGAGCAGTTCTTC. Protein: CSGGGGYNEQFF.

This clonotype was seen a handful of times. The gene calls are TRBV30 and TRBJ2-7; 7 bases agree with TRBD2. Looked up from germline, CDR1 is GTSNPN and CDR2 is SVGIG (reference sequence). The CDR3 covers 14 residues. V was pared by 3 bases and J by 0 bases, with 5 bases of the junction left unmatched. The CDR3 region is CAWRPSGYSYEQYF. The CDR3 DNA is TGTGCCTGGAGGCCTAGCGGTTACTCCTACGAGCAGTACTTC.